The entry below gives a single T cell receptor beta chain sequence along with its context. Per the original data handling: Reference gene primer amplification yielded estimated nucleated cell counts. The method was immunoSEQ multiplex PCR; TCRdb's version includes in-frame clones alone and lacks a portion of them. From that table come the V and J calls and clone size; the DNA was used to work out D and trimming. Altogether some 360,000 clones are present, about nine tenths being singletons, with the ten largest covering under 5%. Seattle enrolled patients during active infection and tracked them longitudinally. The sample comes from a study of blood T cell repertoires in COVID-19. Study at large: T cells, B-cell-depleted T cells, or PBMCs supplied cDNA or gDNA.

Germline CDR1 SGHTA, CDR2 FQGNSA. This CDR3 has 15 residues. Trimming cost V 2 bases and J 4 bases, with 11 bases left between them. The chain uses TRBV7-2 and TRBJ1-4; D remains ambiguous. The sequence derives from a woman aged 55-69 years with COVID-19, enrolled during active disease. The sample consisted of peripheral blood. CDR3 region: CASSLSWAGNEKLFF. For the CDR3, the DNA is TGTGCCAGCAGCTTATCTTGGGCGGGTAATGAAAAACTGTTTTTT. Combining the CDR3 with reference TRBV7-2 and TRBJ1-4 gives the whole variable domain GAGVSQSPSNKVTEKGKDVELRCDPISGHTALYWYRQSLGQGLEFLIYFQGNSAPDKSGLPSDRFSAERTGGSVSTLTIQRTQQEDSAVYLCASSLSWAGNEKLFFGSGTQLSVL.